Listed below are T cell receptor beta chains from one sample, sequenced in a study of blood T cell repertoires in COVID-19. Profiled with immunoSEQ multiplex PCR; TCRdb holds only in-frame clones, not every one. This table has more than 110,000 clones, roughly 84% appearing once. What was sequenced was PBMCs or T cells enriched from blood (not recorded which). All receptors derive from a man aged 35 to 55 with acute COVID-19. Each CDR3 is given with its conserved first and last residue. The D gene is left open where the match is weak. For some rows the clone size is stated as once, few or many, or as a class when expanded; others skip it.

abundance	d_gene	v_gene	j_gene	CDR3aa	CDR3nt
many	NA	TRBV21-1	TRBJ2-7	CAPRLFTSHYEQYF	TGTGCTCCCAGATTATTTACAAGTCACTACGAGCAGTACTTC
NA	NA	TRBV29-1	TRBJ1-2	CSATRGATRGYTF	TGCAGCGCAACCAGGGGCGCAACAAGGGGCTACACCTTC
NA	NA	TRBV2	TRBJ1-5	CASSEGEGNQPQHF	TGTGCCAGCAGTGAAGGGGAGGGAAATCAGCCCCAGCATTTT
few	TRBD1	TRBV7-8	TRBJ2-4	CASSSGWSRGLVGNIQYF	TGTGCCAGCAGCTCGGGTTGGAGCAGGGGGCTTGTTGGGAACATTCAGTACTTC
NA	NA	TRBV6-2/TRBV6-3	TRBJ2-3	CASSYPWSPRPQYF	TGTGCCAGCAGTTACCCCTGGTCCCCGAGGCCGCAGTATTTT
once	NA	TRBV5-1	TRBJ1-5	CASSFGGERNQPQHF	TGCGCCAGCAGCTTCGGAGGGGAACGCAATCAGCCCCAGCATTTT
few	TRBD1	TRBV27	TRBJ2-2	CASTPGQGRGELFF	TGTGCCAGCACCCCGGGACAGGGGAGAGGGGAGCTGTTTTTT
NA	NA	TRBV27	TRBJ1-6	CASSFTGGNSPLHF	TGTGCCAGCAGTTTTACAGGCGGAAATTCACCCCTCCACTTT
NA	TRBD1	TRBV30	TRBJ1-5	CAWSARQGEQPQHF	TGTGCCTGGAGTGCCAGACAGGGGGAGCAGCCCCAGCATTTT
NA	TRBD2	TRBV7-2	TRBJ2-3	CASSLESGRYTDTQYF	TGTGCCAGCAGCTTAGAAAGCGGGAGGTATACAGATACGCAGTATTTT
NA	NA	TRBV28	TRBJ1-5	CASSFGPNQPQHF	TGTGCCAGCAGTTTTGGGCCTAATCAGCCCCAGCATTTT
NA	NA	TRBV10-3	TRBJ1-2	CAISDGGRGPRGYTF	TGTGCCATCAGTGACGGGGGGCGAGGTCCCCGAGGCTACACCTTC
NA	NA	TRBV12-3/TRBV12-4	TRBJ1-5	CASSLVGGAQHF	TGTGCCAGCAGTTTAGTAGGGGGAGCCCAGCATTTT
NA	TRBD1	TRBV11-2	TRBJ1-2	CASRSTGGPPYTF	TGTGCCAGCAGATCCACAGGGGGCCCCCCCTACACCTTC
once	NA	TRBV4-3	TRBJ2-2	CASSQRSAEDGTGELFF	TGCGCCAGCAGCCAAAGGTCGGCGGAGGATGGCACCGGGGAGCTGTTTTTT
large	TRBD2	TRBV4-2	TRBJ2-7	CASSQDKGLAGGRASYEQYF	TGTGCCAGCAGCCAAGATAAGGGACTAGCGGGGGGGCGTGCTTCCTACGAGCAGTACTTC
NA	TRBD1	TRBV9	TRBJ2-1	CASSSKGNRGDEQFF	TGTGCCAGCAGTTCTAAAGGGAACAGGGGGGATGAGCAGTTCTTC
NA	NA	TRBV7-2	TRBJ1-2	CASSLGGRGYGYTF	TGTGCCAGCAGCTTAGGCGGGCGGGGCTATGGCTACACCTTC
NA	TRBD1	TRBV5-1	TRBJ2-3	CASRTGGDADTQYF	TGCGCCAGCAGGACAGGGGGTGACGCAGATACGCAGTATTTT
NA	TRBD2	TRBV2	TRBJ2-4	CASSVISGRWAKNIQYF	TGTGCCAGCAGTGTAATTAGCGGGAGGTGGGCCAAAAACATTCAGTACTTC
NA	NA	TRBV9	TRBJ2-3	CASSQSGTPRTSTDTQYF	TGTGCCAGCAGCCAATCGGGGACTCCGCGGACTAGCACAGATACGCAGTATTTT
NA	TRBD2	TRBV5-1	TRBJ2-1	CASSLASGGALDEQFF	TGCGCCAGCAGCTTGGCTAGCGGGGGGGCCCTAGATGAGCAGTTCTTC
NA	TRBD2	TRBV9	TRBJ2-1	CASSSRLAGAYNEQFF	TGTGCCAGCAGCTCCCGACTAGCGGGAGCCTACAATGAGCAGTTCTTC
NA	TRBD1	TRBV10-1	TRBJ1-4	CASDRGREFFEKLFF	TGCGCCAGCGACAGGGGGCGTGAGTTTTTTGAAAAACTGTTTTTT
NA	TRBD1	TRBV6-1	TRBJ2-5	CASSAYGTGKAETQYF	TGTGCCAGCAGTGCCTACGGGACAGGGAAGGCAGAGACCCAGTACTTC
NA	NA	TRBV15	TRBJ2-5	CATSNVFGSLSQYF	TGTGCCACCAGCAATGTATTTGGGAGTTTGTCCCAGTACTTC
NA	NA	TRBV6-6	TRBJ1-5	CASSSRLGEPQHF	TGTGCCAGCAGCTCCAGGTTAGGGGAGCCCCAGCATTTT
NA	NA	TRBV10-1	TRBJ2-1	CASSESGRNNEQFF	TGCGCCAGCAGTGAGTCTGGCAGGAACAATGAGCAGTTCTTC
NA	NA	TRBV20-1	TRBJ2-3	CSAGGPDTQYF	TGCAGTGCCGGGGGGCCAGATACGCAGTATTTT
NA	NA	TRBV21-1	TRBJ1-1	CASSKGLRAWDTEAFF	TGTGCCAGCAGCAAAGGTTTGAGGGCTTGGGACACTGAAGCTTTCTTT
NA	NA	TRBV30	TRBJ1-6	CAWTTGSYNSPLHF	TGTGCCTGGACCACTGGCTCCTATAATTCACCCCTCCACTTT
few	NA	TRBV9	TRBJ1-3	CASSVGAHGNTIYF	TGTGCCAGCAGCGTAGGAGCGCACGGAAACACCATATATTTT
many	TRBD2	TRBV20-1	TRBJ2-2	CSASPAGGANTGELFF	TGCAGTGCTAGTCCAGCGGGAGGAGCGAACACCGGGGAGCTGTTTTTT
NA	NA	TRBV7-2	TRBJ1-5	CASSLALGGAGNQPQHF	TGTGCCAGCAGCTTAGCCTTGGGGGGGGCCGGCAATCAGCCCCAGCATTTT
NA	TRBD1	TRBV19	TRBJ2-3	CASSRDRGDTQYF	TGTGCCAGTAGTCGGGACAGGGGAGATACGCAGTATTTT
NA	TRBD1	TRBV18	TRBJ2-2	CASSPADRGTGELFF	TGTGCCAGCTCACCGGCAGACAGGGGCACCGGGGAGCTGTTTTTT
NA	NA	TRBV6-2/TRBV6-3	TRBJ2-1	CASSYSGHEQFF	TGTGCCAGCAGTTACTCTGGGCATGAGCAGTTCTTC
NA	NA	TRBV5-1	TRBJ2-7	CASSFDTAYEQYF	TGCGCCAGCAGTTTTGACACCGCCTACGAGCAGTACTTC
NA	NA	TRBV6-5	TRBJ1-2	CASSIRQETTRGYTF	TGTGCCAGCAGTATCAGACAGGAAACCACTCGTGGCTACACCTTC
few	NA	TRBV11-2	TRBJ1-2	CASSLDGVGAYGYTF	TGTGCCAGCAGCTTAGATGGGGTGGGGGCCTATGGCTACACCTTC
NA	TRBD2	TRBV7-8	TRBJ2-2	CASSSSGSWTGELFF	TGTGCCAGCAGCTCTAGCGGGAGTTGGACCGGGGAGCTGTTTTTT
NA	TRBD1	TRBV5-1	TRBJ1-2	CASSSLGDRADGYTF	TGCGCCAGCAGCTCGCTCGGGGACAGGGCGGACGGCTACACCTTC
NA	NA	TRBV6-6	TRBJ2-5	CASGLRDQETQYF	TGTGCCAGCGGGCTGCGGGACCAAGAGACCCAGTACTTC
NA	NA	TRBV19	TRBJ2-4	CASASLGEAKNIQYF	TGTGCCAGTGCCTCCCTCGGTGAGGCCAAAAACATTCAGTACTTC
once	NA	TRBV7-9	TRBJ2-1	CASSSQANLLDEQFF	TGTGCCAGCAGCTCTCAAGCAAACCTCCTCGATGAGCAGTTCTTC
NA	TRBD1	TRBV10-3	TRBJ1-2	CAISVSTGGSNYGYTF	TGTGCCATCAGTGTCTCGACAGGGGGCTCGAACTATGGCTACACCTTC
NA	TRBD2	TRBV10-1	TRBJ2-2	CASSERGGSVSTGELFF	TGCGCCAGCAGTGAACGGGGGGGGTCCGTTTCGACCGGGGAGCTGTTTTTT
NA	TRBD1	TRBV29-1	TRBJ2-7	CSVARGQGRGYEQYF	TGCAGCGTTGCCCGGGGACAGGGGAGAGGCTACGAGCAGTACTTC
NA	TRBD1	TRBV24-1	TRBJ2-2	CATTGQGDTGELFF	TGTGCCACCACGGGACAGGGAGACACCGGGGAGCTGTTTTTT
NA	NA	TRBV28	TRBJ1-5	CASSTHRVQPQHF	TGTGCCAGCAGTACGCACAGGGTCCAGCCCCAGCATTTT
NA	TRBD1	TRBV6-5	TRBJ1-6	CASSRTGVYNSPLHF	TGTGCCAGCAGCCGTACAGGGGTTTATAATTCACCCCTCCACTTT
NA	TRBD1	TRBV5-4	TRBJ1-1	CASSLARTGVAEAFF	TGTGCCAGCAGCTTGGCCCGGACAGGGGTGGCTGAAGCTTTCTTT